The present T cell receptor beta chain was sequenced within a study of technical replicates of blood from several donors. Trimming removed 0 bases from V and 5 bases from J, with 7 bases in between. CDR1 is SGHNT and CDR2 is YYREEE in the germline V gene (reference sequence). This CDR3 region has 13 residues. Sequencing was performed with immunoSEQ multiplex PCR; in TCRdb, only in-frame clones are kept and a portion is missing. The sample has roughly 81,000 clones, 80% to 90% seen once. This TCR derives from a human donor in good health. Some clones in this sample may be carry-over from other donors' samples. This rearrangement joins TRBV5-4 to TRBJ2-3, with D perhaps TRBD2 (5 bases). The sequenced sample was PBMCs. CDR3 DNA: TGTGCCAGCAGCTTGGGGGGAGTAGATACGCAGTATTTT. Translating it yields CASSLGGVDTQYF.